This paragraph reports one T cell receptor (beta chain). This clone appeared once. Its antigen is not yet known. No much larger clone is present one base from it, and per-base qualities are unavailable. Naive and memory CD4+ T cells were separated from cryopreserved PBMCs by first enriching for CD4 and then performing EasySep naive CD4+ T cell enrichment. Ficoll-Paque PLUS gradient centrifugation was used to isolate PBMCs from either whole blood or leukapheresis product. PBMCs were either used fresh in the expansion assay or cryopreserved at -140 degrees C. The QIAamp Micro DNA Kit was used to extract genomic DNA from the CD4+ T cells. Its CDR3 holds 14 amino acids, cysteine through phenylalanine. Just the 42-base CDR3 DNA is kept, in frame starting at base 1. Per the germline V gene, MGHRA is the CDR1 and YSYEKL is the CDR2. Trimming takes 2 bases from V and 7 bases from J, and the germline ends sit 14 bases apart.

The entry originates in a study of CD4 T cells in relation to SARS-CoV-2 and coronaviruses (dated by TCRdb to about 2021). Background for the entire study: Across all 12 patients in the convalescent cohort, the median age was around 40 years, with a range of about 20 to 75 years. The approximately 12 convalescent patients included 8 males and 4 females; two subjects were Hispanic. HLA restriction was mapped for shared crossreactive spike epitopes using patient-derived lymphoblastoid cell lines. At the level of individual TCR clonotypes, the study measured memory CD4+ T cell crossreactivity between SARS-CoV-2 spike protein and common cold coronavirus spike proteins. The Adaptive Biotechnologies TCR-sequencing kit was used to sequence samples from three pre-COVID donors and the naive versus memory experiments, while other data came from Illumina-based sequencing. A different, Illumina-based TCR-beta assay was used to sequence expansion assays from other donors in the study.

General study outcomes and caveats: In about 60% of donors, memory CD4+ clonotypes turned up that crossrecognized SARS-CoV-2 and at least one common cold coronavirus spike. Significantly weaker SARS-CoV-2-driven expansion was shown by crossreactive clones than by monoreactive clones, consistent with antigenic imprinting. Naive versus memory sequencing indicated the assay detects memory recall responses rather than primary responses primed during culture. Because no donor provided both pre-pandemic and post-infection samples, tracing the source of pre-existing responses was limited. Since the crossreactivity analysis centred on spike protein, crossreactivity against other viral proteins was not assessed. The study was constrained by small numbers of patients and of tested TCRs.

DNA from uncultured naive and memory CD4+ T cells underwent immunoSEQ TCR-beta sequencing at deep resolution. Under the source paper's analysis protocol: Preprocessing removed nonproductive sequences and CDR3s not starting with C, not ending with F or W, or shorter than 7 amino acids. Cultured and uncultured naive and memory CD4+ repertoires were searched for previously identified spike- and CEF-reactive CDR3s. Pairwise Levenshtein distance, computed with the stringdist R package after three terminal residues were trimmed from each end, was used as the measure of CDR3 homology. In TCRdb, the immuneACCESS table is reduced to in-frame sequences with V and J assigned. These tables do not hold every clone; where another copy was compared, an unresolved V gene accounts for under half, and the others remain unexplained. V, J and clone size are taken as reported in that table, and D and trimming were inferred from the DNA itself. This sample holds some 42,000 clones; 70% to 90% were observed only once. Roughly a tenth of the sample belongs to the ten largest clones.

The sequence came from an adult with COVID-19. The source material was memory CD4+ T cells from PBMCs. The label giving this sample's cell subset or site can be read as: memory (non-naive) CD4+ T cells. The sequence joins TRBV4-1 to TRBJ1-1; no confident D gene assignment can be made. The nucleotide sequence is TGCGCCAGCAGCCAATTGACCGACAAGGGTGAAGCTTTCTTT. It translates to CASSQLTDKGEAFF.